Listed here is a single T cell receptor beta chain. Its target is unknown. Mismatch with germline at one junction end may stem from a read error. This entry is derived from a study of T cells in Graves' hyperthyroidism and ophthalmopathy. Study outcomes and limitations: Ophthalmopathy stood apart from stable hyperthyroidism in a 13 V-J model.

The CDR3 regions of TCR beta were amplified from RNA transcripts. TCR CDR3 underwent first-round RT-PCR with the HTBI primer set. TCRdb analysed the multiplex PCR reads with MiXCR anew, one entry per CDR3 protein. The table has about 480,000 distinct CDR3 sequences, around an eighth seen once. Exclusions: uncontrolled infection, other autoimmune disease, pregnancy, lactation. Looked up from germline, CDR1 is SEHNR and CDR2 is FQNEAQ (reference sequence). There are 15 residues in the CDR3. The V and J genes are TRBV7-9 and TRBJ1-1, with 8 bases that match TRBD1. The source is a woman in her late teens or twenties with Graves' hyperthyroidism. Sequenced material: blood. The CDR3 protein is CASSLAGGAATEAFF. CDR3 nucleotides: TGTGCCAGCAGCCTAGCAGGGGGCGCGGCGACTGAAGCTTTCTTT. The whole variable domain, remainder taken from reference TRBV7-9 and TRBJ1-1, is DTGVSQNPRHKITKRGQNVTFRCDPISEHNRLYWYRQTLGQGPEFLTYFQNEAQLEKSRLLSDRFSAERPKGSFSTLEIQRTEQGDSAMYLCASSLAGGAATEAFFGQGTRLTVV.